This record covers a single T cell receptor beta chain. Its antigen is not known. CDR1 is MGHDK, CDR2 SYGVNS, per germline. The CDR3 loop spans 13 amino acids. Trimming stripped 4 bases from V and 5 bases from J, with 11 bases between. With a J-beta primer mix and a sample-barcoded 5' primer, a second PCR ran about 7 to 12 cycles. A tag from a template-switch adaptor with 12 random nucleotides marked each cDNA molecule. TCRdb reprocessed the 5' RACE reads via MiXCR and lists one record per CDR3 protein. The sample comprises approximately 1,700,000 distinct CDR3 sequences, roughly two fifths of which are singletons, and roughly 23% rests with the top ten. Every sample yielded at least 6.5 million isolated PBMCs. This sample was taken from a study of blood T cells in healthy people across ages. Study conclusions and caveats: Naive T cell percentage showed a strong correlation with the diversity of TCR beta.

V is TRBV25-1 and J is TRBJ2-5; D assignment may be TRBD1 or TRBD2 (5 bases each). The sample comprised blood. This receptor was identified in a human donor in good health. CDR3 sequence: CASSAGTLETQYF. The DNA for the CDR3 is TGTGCCAGCAGTGCAGGGACCCTGGAGACCCAGTACTTC.